The 4 T cell receptor beta chains below come from one sample, sequenced in a study of identical twins (dated by TCRdb to the mid-2010s). Libraries were constructed by 5' RACE. The instrument given in TCRdb is Illumina HiSeq 2000. Using fastp trimming at Q25 and MiXCR clonotype assembly, TCRdb reanalyzed the public sequencing data and kept in-frame beta chains. Rows are unified per CDR3 protein, each entry keeping the most common DNA and genes. The sample table records hundreds of thousands of distinct CDR3 sequences; around 8.1% of these occur just once. The ten largest clones capture roughly 2% of the sample. These same records also appear under a second study, on yellow fever vaccine responses in identical twins.

The sample taken for sequencing was memory (CD45RO+) T cells sorted from blood. In light of the paper, this sample's cell subset or site label describes: CD45RO+ enriched T cells. The source of these receptors is a woman aged 18-35 years in good health.

The CDR3 spells CASSIRGGELFF. The CDR3 DNA sequence: TGCGCCAGCAGCATCCGTGGCGGGGAGCTGTTTTTT. V is TRBV4-1 and J is TRBJ2-2; D not resolved. Trimming pared 5 bases from V and 7 bases from J, leaving 8 bases between. Germline CDR1 reads MGHRA; CDR2 reads YSYEKL. The length of the CDR3 is 12 residues.

This clonotype was observed a handful of times. The chain employs TRBV6-4 and TRBJ2-2, with TRBD1 matching 7 bases. This CDR3 contains 14 residues. Germline CDR1 and CDR2: MRHNA and SNTAGT. V was clipped by 5 bases and J by 6 bases; unmatched bases: 6. DNA for the CDR3: TGTGCCAGCAGTCCTACAGGGGATGCCGGGGAGCTGTTTTTT. Translating gives CASSPTGDAGELFF.

This clonotype appeared many times. This chain joins TRBV29-1 and TRBJ1-1; D gene uncertain. CDR3 size: 12 residues. Germline CDR1 and CDR2: SQVTM and ANQGSEA. The germline V and J ends were trimmed by 7 bases and 1 base, with 10 bases remaining between them. The DNA for the CDR3 is TGCAGCGCCCTCTGGGGGAACACTGAAGCTTTCTTT. Amino acids: CSALWGNTEAFF.

This clonotype was seen at least ten times. The rearrangement joins TRBV6-5 to TRBJ2-3; D may be TRBD1 (5 bases). The germline CDR1 and CDR2 sequences are MNHEY and SVGAGI. V was clipped by 0 bases and J by 2 bases, with 12 bases between them. This CDR3 region has 16 residues. CDR3 sequence (DNA): TGTGCCAGCAGTTACTCAACAGGCCGGATCACAGATACGCAGTATTTT. Its protein product is CASSYSTGRITDTQYF.